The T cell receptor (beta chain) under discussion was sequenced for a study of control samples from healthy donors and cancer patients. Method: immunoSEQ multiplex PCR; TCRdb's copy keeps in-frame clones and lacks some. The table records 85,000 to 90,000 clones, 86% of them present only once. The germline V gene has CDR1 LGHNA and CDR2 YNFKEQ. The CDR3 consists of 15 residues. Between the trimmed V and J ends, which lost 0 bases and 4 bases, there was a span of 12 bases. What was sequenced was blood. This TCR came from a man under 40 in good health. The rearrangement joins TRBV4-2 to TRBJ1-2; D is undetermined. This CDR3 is CASSQDDGVGYGYTF. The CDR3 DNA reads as TGTGCCAGCAGCCAAGATGATGGGGTCGGCTATGGCTACACCTTC.